This TCR beta chain is drawn from a study of T cell repertoires in cytomegalovirus infection. The germline V gene encodes CDR1 DFQATT and CDR2 SNEGSKA (reference sequence). This CDR3 contains 13 residues. Trimming cost V 3 bases and J 4 bases, with 12 bases left between them. TCRdb passed the reads through MiXCR, listing each CDR3 protein once. The sample yields fewer than 250,000 distinct CDR3 sequences, roughly 22% seen once. The sequenced material came from CD8+ T cells from PBMCs. The chain couples TRBV20-1 to TRBJ1-1; D is perhaps TRBD1 (6 bases). The TCR comes from a human donor in good health (CMV status not recorded). Some clones in this sample may be carry-over from other donors' samples. Here the CDR3 DNA reads TGCAGTGCTAGCGACAGGCTACTCACTGAAGCTTTCTTT. Translation: CSASDRLLTEAFF.